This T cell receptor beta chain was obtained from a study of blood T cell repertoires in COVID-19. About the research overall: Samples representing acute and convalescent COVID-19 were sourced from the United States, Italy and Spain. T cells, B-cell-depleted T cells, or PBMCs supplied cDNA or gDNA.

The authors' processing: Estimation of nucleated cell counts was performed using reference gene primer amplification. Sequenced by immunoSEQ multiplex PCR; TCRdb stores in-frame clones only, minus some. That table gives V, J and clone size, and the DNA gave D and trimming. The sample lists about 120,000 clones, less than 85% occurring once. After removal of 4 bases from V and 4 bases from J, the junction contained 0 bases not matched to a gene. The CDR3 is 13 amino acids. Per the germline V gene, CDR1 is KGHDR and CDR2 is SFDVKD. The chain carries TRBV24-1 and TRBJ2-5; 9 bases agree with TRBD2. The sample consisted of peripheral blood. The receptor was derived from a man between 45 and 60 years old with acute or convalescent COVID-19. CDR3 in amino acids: CATSEREGETQYF. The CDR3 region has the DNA TGTGCCACCAGTGAGCGGGAGGGAGAGACCCAGTACTTC.